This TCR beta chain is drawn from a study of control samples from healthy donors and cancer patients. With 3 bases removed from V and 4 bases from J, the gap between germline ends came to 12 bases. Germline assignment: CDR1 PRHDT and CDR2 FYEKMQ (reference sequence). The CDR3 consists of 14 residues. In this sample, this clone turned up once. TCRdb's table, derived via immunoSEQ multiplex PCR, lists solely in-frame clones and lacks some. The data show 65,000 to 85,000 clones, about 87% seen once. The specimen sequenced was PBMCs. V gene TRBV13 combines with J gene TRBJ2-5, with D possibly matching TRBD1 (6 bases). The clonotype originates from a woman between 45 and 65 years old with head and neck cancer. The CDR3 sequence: CASSFRGAGETQYF. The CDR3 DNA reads TGTGCCAGCAGCTTCAGGGGCGCGGGAGAGACCCAGTACTTC. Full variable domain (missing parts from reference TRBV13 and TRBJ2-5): AAGVIQSPRHLIKEKRETATLKCYPIPRHDTVYWYQQGPGQDPQFLISFYEKMQSDKGSIPDRFSAQQFSDYHSELNMSSLELGDSALYFCASSFRGAGETQYFGPGTRLLVL.